This T cell receptor beta chain was profiled in a study of T cell responses to AZD1222 COVID-19 vaccine. Only in-frame clones appear in the TCRdb table, and some are missing; sequencing was by immunoSEQ multiplex PCR. The data show 100,000 to 150,000 clones, roughly 93% seen once. The germline CDR1 and CDR2 sequences are MGHRA and YSYEKL. The CDR3 has 16 amino acids. The V end was cut by 2 bases, the J end by 7 bases, with 18 bases between. This TCR was sampled from an adult who received the AZD1222 COVID-19 vaccine. The V call is TRBV4-1, the J call TRBJ2-1; D is perhaps TRBD1 (6 bases). The input for sequencing was peripheral blood, taken 28 days after the second AZD1222 dose. The CDR3 nucleotides read TGCGCCAGCAGCCAACCCACAGGGACCGGATGGAATGAGCAGTTCTTC. Residues: CASSQPTGTGWNEQFF.